This note documents a single T cell receptor beta chain sequence. Isolated PBMCs totaled at least 7 million in each sample. The germline CDR1 and CDR2 sequences are SNHLY and FYNNEI. Unmatched junction bases numbered 9, after V lost 2 bases and J lost 6 bases. The CDR3 runs to 15 residues. PCR was performed a second time for about 6 to 12 cycles using a sample-barcoded 5' primer and a J-beta primer mix. TCRdb independently ran MiXCR on the 5' RACE reads; one entry per CDR3 protein. This sample carries some 760,000 distinct CDR3 sequences, about 25% of them seen once, and the ten largest clones take just under 9.5%. This record comes from a study of blood T cells in healthy people across ages. This sample was also put to use in a study of T cells of mothers and their children. As that report states: Samples came from a few healthy Caucasian mothers and their six children. No persistent microchimeric T cell clones were detected.

The sequence came from a boy aged 5-17 years in good health. The sequencing input was blood. V gene TRBV2 combines with J gene TRBJ2-7, with 8 bases aligning to TRBD1. CDR3 residues: CASSEIRTGSGEQYF. CDR3 DNA: TGTGCCAGCAGTGAAATTCGGACAGGGAGTGGCGAGCAGTACTTC.